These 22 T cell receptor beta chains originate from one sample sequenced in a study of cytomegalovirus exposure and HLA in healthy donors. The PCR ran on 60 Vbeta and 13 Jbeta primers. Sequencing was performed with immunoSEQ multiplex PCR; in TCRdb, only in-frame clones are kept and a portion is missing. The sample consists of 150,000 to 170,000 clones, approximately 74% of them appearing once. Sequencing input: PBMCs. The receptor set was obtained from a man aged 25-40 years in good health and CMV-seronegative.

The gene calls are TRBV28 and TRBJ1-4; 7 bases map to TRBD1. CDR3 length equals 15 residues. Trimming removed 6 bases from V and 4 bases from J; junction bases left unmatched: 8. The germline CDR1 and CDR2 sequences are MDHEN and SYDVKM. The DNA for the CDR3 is TGTGCCAGCAGAGATACCGGGACAGATAATGAAAAACTGTTTTTT. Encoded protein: CASRDTGTDNEKLFF.

The CDR3 DNA follows: TGTGCCACGTCAACTAGCGGGGGACAAGAGACCCAGTACTTC. As protein: CATSTSGGQETQYF. This chain uses TRBV28 with TRBJ2-5; 11 positions match TRBD2. The V and J ends lost 10 bases and 2 bases, in that order; junction bases with no gene match: 6. Germline loops: CDR1 MDHEN, CDR2 SYDVKM. The CDR3 runs to 14 residues. Based on the CDR3 plus reference TRBV28 and TRBJ2-5, the full variable domain is DVKVTQSSRYLVKRTGEKVFLECVQDMDHENMFWYRQDPGLGLRLIYFSYDVKMKEKGDIPEGYSVSREKKERFSLILESASTNQTSMYLCATSTSGGQETQYFGPGTRLLVL.

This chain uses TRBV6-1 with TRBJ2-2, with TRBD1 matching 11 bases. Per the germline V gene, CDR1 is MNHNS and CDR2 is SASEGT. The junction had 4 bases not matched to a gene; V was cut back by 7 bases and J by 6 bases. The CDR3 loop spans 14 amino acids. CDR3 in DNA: TGTGCCAGCAAGGACAGGGGGCTGGCCGGGGAGCTGTTTTTT. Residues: CASKDRGLAGELFF.

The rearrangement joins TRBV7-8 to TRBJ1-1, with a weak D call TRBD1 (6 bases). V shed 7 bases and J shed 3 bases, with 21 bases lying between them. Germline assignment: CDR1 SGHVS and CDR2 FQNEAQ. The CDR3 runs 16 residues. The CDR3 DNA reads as TGTGCCAGCACCGTAGGGGGGGGGCCTGGGGACACTGAAGCTTTCTTT. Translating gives CASTVGGGPGDTEAFF.

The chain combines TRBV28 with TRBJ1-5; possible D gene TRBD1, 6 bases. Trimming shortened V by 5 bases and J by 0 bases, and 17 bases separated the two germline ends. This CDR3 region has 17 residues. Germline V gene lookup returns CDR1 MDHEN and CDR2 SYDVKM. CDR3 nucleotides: TGTGCCAGCAGTATTATATCGGACAGATTTAGCAATCAGCCCCAGCATTTT. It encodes CASSIISDRFSNQPQHF. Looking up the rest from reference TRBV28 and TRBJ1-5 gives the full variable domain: DVKVTQSSRYLVKRTGEKVFLECVQDMDHENMFWYRQDPGLGLRLIYFSYDVKMKEKGDIPEGYSVSREKKERFSLILESASTNQTSMYLCASSIISDRFSNQPQHFGDGTRLSIL.

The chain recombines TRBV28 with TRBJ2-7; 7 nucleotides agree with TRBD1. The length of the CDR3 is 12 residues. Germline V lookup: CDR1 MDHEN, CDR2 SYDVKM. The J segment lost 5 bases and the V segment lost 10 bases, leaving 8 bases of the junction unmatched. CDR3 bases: TGTGCCACATACAGGGGTCACCACGAGCAGTACTTC. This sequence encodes CATYRGHHEQYF.

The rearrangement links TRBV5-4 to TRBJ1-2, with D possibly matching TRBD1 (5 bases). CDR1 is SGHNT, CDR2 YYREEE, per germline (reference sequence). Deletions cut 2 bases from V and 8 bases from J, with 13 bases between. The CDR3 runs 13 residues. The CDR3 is CASSLGQGHGYTF. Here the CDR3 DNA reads TGTGCCAGCAGCTTAGGCCAGGGCCACGGCTACACCTTC.

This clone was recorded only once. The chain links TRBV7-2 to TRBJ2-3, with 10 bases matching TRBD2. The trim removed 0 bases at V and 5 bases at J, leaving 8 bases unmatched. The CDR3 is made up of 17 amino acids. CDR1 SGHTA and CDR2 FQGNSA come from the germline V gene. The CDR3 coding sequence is TGTGCCAGCAGCTTAGCGGAAAGCGGGGGGGCCGGAGATACGCAGTATTTT. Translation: CASSLAESGGAGDTQYF.

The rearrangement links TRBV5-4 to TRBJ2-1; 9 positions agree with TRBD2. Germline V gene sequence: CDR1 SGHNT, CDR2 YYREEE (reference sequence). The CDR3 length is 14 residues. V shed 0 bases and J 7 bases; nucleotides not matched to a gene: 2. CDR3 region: CASSLGGGANEQFF. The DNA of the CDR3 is TGTGCCAGCAGCTTGGGCGGGGGGGCAAATGAGCAGTTCTTC.

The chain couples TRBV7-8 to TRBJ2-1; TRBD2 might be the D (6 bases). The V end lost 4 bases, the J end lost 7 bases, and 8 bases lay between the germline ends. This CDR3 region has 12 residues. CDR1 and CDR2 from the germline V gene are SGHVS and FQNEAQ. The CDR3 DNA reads TGTGCCAGCAGCTCGCGGGGAAATGAGCAGTTCTTC. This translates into CASSSRGNEQFF. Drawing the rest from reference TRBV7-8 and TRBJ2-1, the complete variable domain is GAGVSQSPRYKVAKRGQDVALRCDPISGHVSLFWYQQALGQGPEFLTYFQNEAQLDKSGLPSDRFFAERPEGSVSTLKIQRTQQEDSAVYLCASSSRGNEQFFGPGTRLTVL.

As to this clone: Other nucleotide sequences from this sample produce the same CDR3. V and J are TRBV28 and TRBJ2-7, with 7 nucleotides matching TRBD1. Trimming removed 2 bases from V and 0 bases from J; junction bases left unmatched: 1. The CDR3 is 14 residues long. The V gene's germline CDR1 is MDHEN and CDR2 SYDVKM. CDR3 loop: CASSLRQGSYEQYF. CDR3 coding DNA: TGTGCCAGCAGTTTAAGACAGGGCTCCTACGAGCAGTACTTC.

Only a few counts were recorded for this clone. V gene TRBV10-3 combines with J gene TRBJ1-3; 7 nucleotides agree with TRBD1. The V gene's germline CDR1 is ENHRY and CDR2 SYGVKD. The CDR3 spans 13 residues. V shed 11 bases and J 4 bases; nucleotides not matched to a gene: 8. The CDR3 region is CASFPGQGNTIYF. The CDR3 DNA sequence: TGTGCCTCGTTCCCGGGACAGGGAAACACCATATATTTT.

CDR3 in amino acids: CASSQQGSYEQYF. The DNA for the CDR3 is TGTGCCAGCAGCCAGCAGGGCTCCTACGAGCAGTACTTC. This chain joins TRBV7-6 and TRBJ2-7; perhaps TRBD1 as D (5 bases). From germline, CDR1 is SGHVS and CDR2 FNYEAQ. The CDR3 totals 13 residues. Trimming took off 5 bases at V and 0 bases at J, with 8 bases between the two ends.

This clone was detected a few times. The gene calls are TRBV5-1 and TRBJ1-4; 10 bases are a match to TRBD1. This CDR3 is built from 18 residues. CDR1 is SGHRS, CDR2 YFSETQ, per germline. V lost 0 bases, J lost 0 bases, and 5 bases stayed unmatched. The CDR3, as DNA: TGCGCCAGCAGCTTGGGACAGGGGGCAGGAGCAACTAATGAAAAACTGTTTTTT. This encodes CASSLGQGAGATNEKLFF.

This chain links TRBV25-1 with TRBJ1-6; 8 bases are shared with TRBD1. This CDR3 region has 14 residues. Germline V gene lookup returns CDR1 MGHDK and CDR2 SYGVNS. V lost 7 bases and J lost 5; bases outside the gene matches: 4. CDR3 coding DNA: TGTGCCAGCAAGGGGACAGGAGATAATTCACCCCTCCACTTT. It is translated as CASKGTGDNSPLHF.

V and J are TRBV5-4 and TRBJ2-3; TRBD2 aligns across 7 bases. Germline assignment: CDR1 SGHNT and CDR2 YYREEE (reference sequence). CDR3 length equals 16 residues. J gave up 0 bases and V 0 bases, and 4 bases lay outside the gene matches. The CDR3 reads CASSLDGRGSTDTQYF. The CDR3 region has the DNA TGTGCCAGCAGCTTGGATGGGCGGGGGAGCACAGATACGCAGTATTTT.

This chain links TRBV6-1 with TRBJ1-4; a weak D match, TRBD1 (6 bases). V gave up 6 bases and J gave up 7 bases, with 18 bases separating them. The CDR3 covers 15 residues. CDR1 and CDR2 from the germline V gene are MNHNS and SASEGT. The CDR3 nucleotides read TGTGCCAGCAGCCCGCACAGGGCTCAGGCTGAAAAACTGTTTTTT. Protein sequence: CASSPHRAQAEKLFF.

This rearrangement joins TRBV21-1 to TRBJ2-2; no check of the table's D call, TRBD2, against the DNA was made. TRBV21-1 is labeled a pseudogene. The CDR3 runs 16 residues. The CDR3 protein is CASSPGLEANTGELFF. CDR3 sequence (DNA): TGTGCCAGCAGCCCGGGACTTGAAGCGAACACCGGGGAGCTGTTTTTT.

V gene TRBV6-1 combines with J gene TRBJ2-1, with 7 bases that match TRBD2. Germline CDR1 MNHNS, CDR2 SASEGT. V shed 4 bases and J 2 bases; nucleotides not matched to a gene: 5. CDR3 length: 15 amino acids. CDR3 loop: CASSAGLDTYNEQFF. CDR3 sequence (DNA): TGTGCCAGCAGTGCAGGACTAGACACCTACAATGAGCAGTTCTTC.

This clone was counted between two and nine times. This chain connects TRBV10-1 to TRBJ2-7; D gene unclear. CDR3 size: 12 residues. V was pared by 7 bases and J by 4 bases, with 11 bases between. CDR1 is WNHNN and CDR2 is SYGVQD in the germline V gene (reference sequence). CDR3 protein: CASISTLYEQYF. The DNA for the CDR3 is TGCGCCAGCATCTCGACACTTTACGAGCAGTACTTC.

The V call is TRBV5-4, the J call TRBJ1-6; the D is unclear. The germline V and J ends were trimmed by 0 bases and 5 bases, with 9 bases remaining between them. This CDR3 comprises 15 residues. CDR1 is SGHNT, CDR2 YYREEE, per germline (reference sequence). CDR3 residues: CASSLAGSHNSPLHF. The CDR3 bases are TGTGCCAGCAGCTTGGCCGGGTCGCATAATTCACCCCTCCACTTT.

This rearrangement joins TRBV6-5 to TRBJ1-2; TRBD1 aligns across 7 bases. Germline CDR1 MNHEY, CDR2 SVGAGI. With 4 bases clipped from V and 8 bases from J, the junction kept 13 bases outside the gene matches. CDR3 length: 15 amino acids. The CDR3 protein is CASSSTPGQSSGYTF. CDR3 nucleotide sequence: TGTGCCAGCAGTTCAACCCCGGGACAGTCTTCCGGCTACACCTTC.